The 2 T cell receptor beta chains below all came from one sample that was sequenced in a study of response to subunit inactivated influenza vaccine. TCRdb independently ran MiXCR on the RT-PCR reads; one entry per CDR3 protein. Of fewer than 700,000 distinct CDR3 sequences in the sample, over 10% are singletons; the top ten hold 13%. The sample in question was PBMCs from blood, obtained 40 to 50 days after vaccination. These receptors were obtained from a man in his forties or fifties who received an inactivated influenza vaccine.

This clonotype was seen ten or more times. This chain uses TRBV12-3 or TRBV12-4 with TRBJ2-2; D is undetermined. V was trimmed by 3 bases and J by 7 bases, leaving 6 bases between them. This CDR3 contains 12 residues. CDR3 amino acids: CASSFGDGELFF. CDR3 in DNA: TGTGCCAGCAGTTTCGGAGACGGGGAGCTGTTTTTT.

The chain is built from TRBV27 and TRBJ2-7, with 8 bases that match TRBD1. V was pared by 5 bases and J by 4 bases, with 7 bases of the junction left unmatched. The CDR3 contains 14 residues. Germline lookup yields CDR1 MNHEY and CDR2 SMNVEV (reference sequence). The CDR3 DNA is TGTGCCAGCAGTAGGACAGGGTGGGATTACGAGCAGTACTTC. It is translated as CASSRTGWDYEQYF.